One and the same sample provided the 7 T cell receptor beta chains below, sequenced in a study of regulatory T cells in long-lasting Graves disease. CDR3-region Arm-PCR and iRepertoire HTBI primers produced the TCR beta libraries. One entry per CDR3 protein results from TCRdb running MiXCR on the multiplex PCR reads. In the table there are about 400,000 distinct CDR3 sequences, less than 25% of which are singletons. Time point indicated: persistent/refractory GD, antithyroid drugs over 5 years with positive TRAb. PBMC-derived RNA was used for the TCR library. The sequences come from peripheral blood mononuclear cells (PBMCs), collected when the disease was refractory, from a patient treated with antithyroid drugs. The receptors shown here come from a female donor with Graves disease.

Worth noting for this clonotype: A junction boundary mismatches the germline segment, possibly from a read error. This chain links TRBV19 with TRBJ1-5; TRBD1 might be the D (5 bases). This CDR3 is 13 amino acids long. Germline V gene sequence: CDR1 LNHDA, CDR2 SQIVND (reference sequence). For the CDR3, the DNA is TGTACCAGTACGGGGGATAACAATCAGCCCCAGCATTTT. Translating gives CTSTGDNNQPQHF. Supplemented by reference TRBV19 and TRBJ1-5, the full variable domain reads DGGITQSPKYLFRKEGQNVTLSCEQNLNHDAMYWYRQDPGQGLRLIYYSQIVNDFQKGDIAEGYSVSREKKESFPLTVTSAQKNPTAFYLCTSTGDNNQPQHFGDGTRLSIL.

The CDR3 sequence: CASSESGGNEAFF. CDR3 DNA sequence: TGCGCCAGCAGTGAGTCGGGGGGGAACGAAGCTTTCTTT. The chain uses TRBV10-2 and TRBJ1-1, with TRBD1 as a possible D gene (5 bases). The CDR3 length is 13 residues. Per germline, CDR1 WSHSY and CDR2 SAAADI. V dropped 0 bases and J dropped 8 bases, with 10 bases sitting between them.

The J gene is TRBJ2-6, the V gene TRBV5-1; perhaps TRBD1 as D (6 bases). The germline V and J ends were trimmed by 0 bases and 2 bases, with 15 bases remaining between them. The CDR3 contains 18 residues. Germline V CDR1 and CDR2: SGHRS, YFSETQ. The CDR3: CASSLAGDIPTGANVLTF. The DNA of the CDR3 is TGCGCCAGCAGCTTGGCTGGGGACATTCCAACTGGGGCCAACGTCCTGACTTTC.

The chain couples TRBV27 to TRBJ2-3, with TRBD2 matching over 10 bases. Germline CDR1 and CDR2: MNHEY and SMNVEV (reference sequence). The CDR3 consists of 15 residues. Trimming cost V 2 bases and J 5 bases; bases outside gene matches: 4. The CDR3: CASSLGLAVGDTQYF. The CDR3 DNA is TGTGCCAGCAGTTTAGGACTAGCGGTAGGAGATACGCAGTATTTT.

The V and J genes are TRBV5-6 and TRBJ1-2; 7 nucleotides line up with TRBD1. Germline CDR1 and CDR2: SGHDT and YYEEEE. This CDR3 has 15 amino acids. Trimming at V came to 5 bases and at J to 8 bases, leaving 15 bases not matched to a gene. The CDR3 protein is CASRLAQGGAEGYTF. The CDR3 DNA reads as TGTGCCAGCAGGCTCGCTCAAGGGGGCGCGGAAGGCTACACCTTC.

This clonotype was found a few times. This chain links TRBV18 with TRBJ1-5; weak D call: TRBD1 (5 bases). The germline V gene encodes CDR1 KGHSH and CDR2 LQKENI. The CDR3 is made up of 14 amino acids. The V end was cut by 3 bases, the J end by 2 bases, with 8 bases between. CDR3 sequence (DNA): TGTGCCAGCTCACCCGGGGCCGGCAATCAGCCCCAGCATTTT. This encodes CASSPGAGNQPQHF. Full variable domain (missing parts from reference TRBV18 and TRBJ1-5): NAGVMQNPRHLVRRRGQEARLRCSPMKGHSHVYWYRQLPEEGLKFMVYLQKENIIDESGMPKERFSAEFPKEGPSILRIQQVVRGDSAAYFCASSPGAGNQPQHFGDGTRLSIL.

In this sample, this clonotype turned up many times. V usage is TRBV20-1 and J usage is TRBJ2-5, with 9 nucleotides matching TRBD2. CDR3 length equals 15 residues. Germline CDR1 reads DFQATT; CDR2 reads SNEGSKA (reference sequence). V shed 5 bases and J 11 bases; nucleotides not matched to a gene: 18. CDR3 loop: CSASPRVGAGGPQYF. Here the CDR3 DNA reads TGCAGTGCTTCCCCCCGTGTTGGAGCGGGAGGCCCTCAGTACTTC.